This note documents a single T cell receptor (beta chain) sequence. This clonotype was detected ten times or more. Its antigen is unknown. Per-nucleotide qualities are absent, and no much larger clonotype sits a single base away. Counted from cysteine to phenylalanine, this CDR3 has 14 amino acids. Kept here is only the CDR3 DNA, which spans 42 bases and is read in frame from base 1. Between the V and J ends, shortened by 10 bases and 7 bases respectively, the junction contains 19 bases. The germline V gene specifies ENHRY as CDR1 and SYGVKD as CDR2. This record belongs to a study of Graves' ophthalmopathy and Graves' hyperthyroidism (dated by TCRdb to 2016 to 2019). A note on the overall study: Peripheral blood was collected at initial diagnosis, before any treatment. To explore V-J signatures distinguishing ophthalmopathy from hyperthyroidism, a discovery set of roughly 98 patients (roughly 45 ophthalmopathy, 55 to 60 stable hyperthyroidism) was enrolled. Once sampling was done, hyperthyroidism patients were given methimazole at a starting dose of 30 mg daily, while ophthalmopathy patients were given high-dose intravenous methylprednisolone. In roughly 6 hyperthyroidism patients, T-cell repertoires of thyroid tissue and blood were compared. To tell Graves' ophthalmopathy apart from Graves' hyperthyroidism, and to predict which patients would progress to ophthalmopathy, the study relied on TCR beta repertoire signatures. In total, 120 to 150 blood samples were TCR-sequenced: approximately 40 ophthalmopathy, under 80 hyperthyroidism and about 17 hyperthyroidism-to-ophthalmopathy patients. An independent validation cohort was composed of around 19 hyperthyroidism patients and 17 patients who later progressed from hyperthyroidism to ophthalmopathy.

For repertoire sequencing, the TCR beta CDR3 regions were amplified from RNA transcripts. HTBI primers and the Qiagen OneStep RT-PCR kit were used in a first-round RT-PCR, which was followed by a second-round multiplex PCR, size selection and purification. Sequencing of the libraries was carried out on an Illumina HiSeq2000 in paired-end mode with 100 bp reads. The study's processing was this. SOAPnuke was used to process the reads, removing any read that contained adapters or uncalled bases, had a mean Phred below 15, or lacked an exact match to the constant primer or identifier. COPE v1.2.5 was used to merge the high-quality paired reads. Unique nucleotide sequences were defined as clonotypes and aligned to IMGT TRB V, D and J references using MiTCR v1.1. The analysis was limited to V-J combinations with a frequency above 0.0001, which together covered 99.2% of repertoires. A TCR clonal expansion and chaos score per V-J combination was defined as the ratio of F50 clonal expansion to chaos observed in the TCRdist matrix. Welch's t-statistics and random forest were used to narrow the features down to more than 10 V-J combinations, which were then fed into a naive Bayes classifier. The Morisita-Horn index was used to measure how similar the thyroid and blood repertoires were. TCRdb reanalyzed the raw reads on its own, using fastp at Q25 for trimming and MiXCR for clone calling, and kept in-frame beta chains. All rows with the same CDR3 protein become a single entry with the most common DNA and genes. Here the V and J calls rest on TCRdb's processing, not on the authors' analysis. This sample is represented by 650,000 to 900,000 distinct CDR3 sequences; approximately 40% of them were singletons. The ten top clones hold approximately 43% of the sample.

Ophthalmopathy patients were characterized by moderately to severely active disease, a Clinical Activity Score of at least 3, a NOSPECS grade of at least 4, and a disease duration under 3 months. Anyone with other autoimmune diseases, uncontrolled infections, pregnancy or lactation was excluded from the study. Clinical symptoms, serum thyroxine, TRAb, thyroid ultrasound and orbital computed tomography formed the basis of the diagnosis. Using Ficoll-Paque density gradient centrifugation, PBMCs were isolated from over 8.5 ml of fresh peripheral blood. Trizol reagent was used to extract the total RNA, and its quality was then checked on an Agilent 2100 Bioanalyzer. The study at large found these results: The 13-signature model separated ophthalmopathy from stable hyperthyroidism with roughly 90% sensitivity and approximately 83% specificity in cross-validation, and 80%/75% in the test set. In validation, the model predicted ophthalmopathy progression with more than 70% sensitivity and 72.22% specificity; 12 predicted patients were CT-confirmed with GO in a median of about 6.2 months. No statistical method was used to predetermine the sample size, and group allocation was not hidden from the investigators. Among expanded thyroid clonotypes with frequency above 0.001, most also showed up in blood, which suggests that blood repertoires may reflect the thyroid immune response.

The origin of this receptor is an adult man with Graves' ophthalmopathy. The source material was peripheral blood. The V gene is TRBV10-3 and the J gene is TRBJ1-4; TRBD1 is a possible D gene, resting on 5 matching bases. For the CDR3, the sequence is CATHREGRGEKLFF. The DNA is TGTGCCACCCACCGGGAGGGGAGAGGTGAAAAACTGTTTTTT.